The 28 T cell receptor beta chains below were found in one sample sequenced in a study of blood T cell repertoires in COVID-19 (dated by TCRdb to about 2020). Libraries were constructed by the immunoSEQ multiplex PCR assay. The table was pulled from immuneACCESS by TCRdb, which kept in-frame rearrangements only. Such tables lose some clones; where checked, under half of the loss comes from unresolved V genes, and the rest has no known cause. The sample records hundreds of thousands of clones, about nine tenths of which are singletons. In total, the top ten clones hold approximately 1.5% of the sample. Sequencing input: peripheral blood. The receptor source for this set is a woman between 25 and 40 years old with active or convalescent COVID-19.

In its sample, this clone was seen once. CDR3 in amino acids: CSVEADHTSASHEQYF. The CDR3 bases are TGCAGCGTTGAGGCCGATCATACTAGCGCGTCCCACGAGCAGTACTTC. This sequence joins TRBV29-1 and TRBJ2-7, with 7 bases matching TRBD2. The CDR3 spans 16 residues. Germline assignment: CDR1 SQVTM and CDR2 ANQGSEA. Unmatched junction bases numbered 16, after V lost 3 bases and J lost 5 bases.

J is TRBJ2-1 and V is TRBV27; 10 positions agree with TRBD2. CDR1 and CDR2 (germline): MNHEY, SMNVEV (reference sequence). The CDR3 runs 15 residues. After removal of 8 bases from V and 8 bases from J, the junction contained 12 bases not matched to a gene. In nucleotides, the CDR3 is TGTGCCAGCCATGAGGGGACTAGCGAATTCCATGAGCAGTTCTTC. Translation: CASHEGTSEFHEQFF.

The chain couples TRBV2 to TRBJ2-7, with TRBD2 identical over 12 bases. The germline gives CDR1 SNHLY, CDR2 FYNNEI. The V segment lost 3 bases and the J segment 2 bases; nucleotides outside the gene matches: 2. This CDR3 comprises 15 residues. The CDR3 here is CASSDRLAGAYEQYF. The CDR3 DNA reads TGTGCCAGCAGTGATAGACTAGCGGGAGCCTACGAGCAGTACTTC.

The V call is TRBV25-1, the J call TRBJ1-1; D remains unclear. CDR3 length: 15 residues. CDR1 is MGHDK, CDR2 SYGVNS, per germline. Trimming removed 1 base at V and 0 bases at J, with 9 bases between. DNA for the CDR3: TGTGCCAGCAGTGAATCAACAAAAATGAACACTGAAGCTTTCTTT. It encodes CASSESTKMNTEAFF.

The CDR3 sequence is CASTENRVAFF. The CDR3 bases are TGTGCCAGCACCGAAAACAGGGTTGCTTTCTTT. This chain uses TRBV25-1 with TRBJ1-1, with a tentative D call TRBD1 (6 bases). Germline assignment: CDR1 MGHDK and CDR2 SYGVNS. V gave up 7 bases and J gave up 11 bases, with 14 bases separating them. The CDR3 is 11 residues long.

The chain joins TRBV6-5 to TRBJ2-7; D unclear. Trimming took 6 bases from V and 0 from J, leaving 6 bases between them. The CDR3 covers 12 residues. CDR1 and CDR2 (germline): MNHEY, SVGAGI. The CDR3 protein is CASSPGSYEQYF. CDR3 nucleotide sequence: TGTGCCAGCAGCCCGGGCTCCTACGAGCAGTACTTC.

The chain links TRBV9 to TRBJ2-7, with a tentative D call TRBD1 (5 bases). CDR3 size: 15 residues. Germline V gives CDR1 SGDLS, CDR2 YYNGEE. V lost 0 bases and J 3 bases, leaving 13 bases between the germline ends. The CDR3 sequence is CASSVAGASSYEQYF. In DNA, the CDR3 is TGTGCCAGCAGCGTAGCTGGGGCTTCCAGCTACGAGCAGTACTTC.

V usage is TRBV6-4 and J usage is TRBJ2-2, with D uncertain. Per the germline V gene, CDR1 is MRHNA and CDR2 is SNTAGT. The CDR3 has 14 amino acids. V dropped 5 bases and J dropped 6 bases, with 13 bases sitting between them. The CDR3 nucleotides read TGTGCCAGCAGTCGGAACGACGGAGCCGGGGAGCTGTTTTTT. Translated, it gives CASSRNDGAGELFF.

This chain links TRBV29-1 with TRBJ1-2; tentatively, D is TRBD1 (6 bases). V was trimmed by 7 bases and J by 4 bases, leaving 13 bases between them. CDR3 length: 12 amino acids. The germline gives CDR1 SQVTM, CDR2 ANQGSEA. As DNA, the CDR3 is TGCAGCGCCAGGACAGCCTCCTATGGCTACACCTTC. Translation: CSARTASYGYTF.

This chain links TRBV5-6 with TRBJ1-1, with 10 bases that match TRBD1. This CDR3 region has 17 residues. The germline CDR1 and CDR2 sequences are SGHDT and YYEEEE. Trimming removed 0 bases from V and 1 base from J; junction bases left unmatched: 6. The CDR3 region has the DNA TGTGCCAGCAGCTTGGTGGGACAGGGGTTGGGGAACACTGAAGCTTTCTTT. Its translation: CASSLVGQGLGNTEAFF.

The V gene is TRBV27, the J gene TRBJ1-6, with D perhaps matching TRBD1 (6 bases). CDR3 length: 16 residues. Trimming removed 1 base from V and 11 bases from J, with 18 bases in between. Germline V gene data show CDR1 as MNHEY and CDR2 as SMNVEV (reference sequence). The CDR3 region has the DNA TGTGCCAGCAGTTTATTAGCGACAGGACCGCTGACACCCCTCCACTTT. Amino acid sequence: CASSLLATGPLTPLHF.

CDR3 sequence reads: CASSPAEGVYGYTF. The CDR3 DNA reads as TGTGCCAGCTCACCTGCAGAGGGGGTTTATGGCTACACCTTC. The chain has TRBV18 and TRBJ1-2, with D possibly being TRBD1 (6 bases). This CDR3 spans 14 amino acids. V lost 3 bases, J lost 5 bases, and 13 bases lay in between. Germline-derived CDR1 and CDR2 are KGHSH and LQKENI.

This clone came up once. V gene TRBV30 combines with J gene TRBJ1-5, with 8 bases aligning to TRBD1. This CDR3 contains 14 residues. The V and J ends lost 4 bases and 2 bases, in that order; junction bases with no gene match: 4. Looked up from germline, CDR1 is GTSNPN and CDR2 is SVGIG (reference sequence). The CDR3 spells CAWNAGQGNQPQHF. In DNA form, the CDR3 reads TGTGCCTGGAACGCGGGACAGGGCAATCAGCCCCAGCATTTT.

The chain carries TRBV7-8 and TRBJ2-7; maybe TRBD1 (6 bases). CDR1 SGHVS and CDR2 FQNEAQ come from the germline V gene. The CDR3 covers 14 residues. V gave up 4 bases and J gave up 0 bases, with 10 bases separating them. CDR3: CASSWGPSSYEQYF. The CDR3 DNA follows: TGTGCCAGCAGCTGGGGGCCCTCCTCCTACGAGCAGTACTTC.

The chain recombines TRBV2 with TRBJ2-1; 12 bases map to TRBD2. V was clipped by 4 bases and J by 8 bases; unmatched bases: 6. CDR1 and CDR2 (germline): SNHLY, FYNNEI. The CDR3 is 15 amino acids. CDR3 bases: TGTGCCAGCAGTGTCCTAGCGGGGGGGCTCGATGAGCAGTTCTTC. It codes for CASSVLAGGLDEQFF. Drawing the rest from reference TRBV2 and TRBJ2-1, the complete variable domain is EPEVTQTPSHQVTQMGQEVILRCVPISNHLYFYWYRQILGQKVEFLVSFYNNEISEKSEIFDDQFSVERPDGSNFTLKIRSTKLEDSAMYFCASSVLAGGLDEQFFGPGTRLTVL.

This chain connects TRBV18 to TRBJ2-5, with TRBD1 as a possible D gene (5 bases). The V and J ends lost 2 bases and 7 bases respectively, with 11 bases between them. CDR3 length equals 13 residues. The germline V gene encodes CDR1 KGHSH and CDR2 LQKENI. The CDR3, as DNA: TGTGCCAGCTCACCAGGACCCCAGGGGACCCAGTACTTC. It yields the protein CASSPGPQGTQYF.

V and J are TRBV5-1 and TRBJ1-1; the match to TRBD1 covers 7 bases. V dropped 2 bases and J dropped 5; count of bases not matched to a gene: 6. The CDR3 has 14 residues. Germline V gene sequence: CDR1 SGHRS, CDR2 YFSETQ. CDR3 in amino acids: CASSLGQTGTEAFF. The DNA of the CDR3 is TGCGCCAGCAGCTTAGGACAGACAGGGACTGAAGCTTTCTTT.

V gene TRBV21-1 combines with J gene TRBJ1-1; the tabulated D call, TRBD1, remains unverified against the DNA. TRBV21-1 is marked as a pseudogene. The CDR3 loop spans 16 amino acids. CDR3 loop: CASSKANQGENTEAFF. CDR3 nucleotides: TGTGCCAGCAGCAAGGCCAACCAGGGGGAGAACACTGAAGCTTTCTTT.

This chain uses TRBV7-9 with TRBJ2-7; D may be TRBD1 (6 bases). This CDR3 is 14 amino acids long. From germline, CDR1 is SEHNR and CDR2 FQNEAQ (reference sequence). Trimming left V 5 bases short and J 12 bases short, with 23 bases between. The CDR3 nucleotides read TGTGCCAGCAGCCCCGCCGGGACATTCCGGTCTATGTACTTC. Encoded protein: CASSPAGTFRSMYF. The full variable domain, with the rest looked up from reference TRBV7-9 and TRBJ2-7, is DTGVSQNPRHKITKRGQNVTFRCDPISEHNRLYWYRQTLGQGPEFLTYFQNEAQLEKSRLLSDRFSAERPKGSFSTLEIQRTEQGDSAMYLCASSPAGTFRSMYFGPGTRLTVT.

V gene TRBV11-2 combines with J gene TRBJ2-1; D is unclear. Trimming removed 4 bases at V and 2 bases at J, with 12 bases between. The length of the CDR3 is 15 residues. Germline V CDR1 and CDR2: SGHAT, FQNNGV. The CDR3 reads CASSSANRAYNEQFF. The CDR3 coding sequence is TGTGCCAGCAGCTCCGCTAATCGGGCCTACAATGAGCAGTTCTTC.

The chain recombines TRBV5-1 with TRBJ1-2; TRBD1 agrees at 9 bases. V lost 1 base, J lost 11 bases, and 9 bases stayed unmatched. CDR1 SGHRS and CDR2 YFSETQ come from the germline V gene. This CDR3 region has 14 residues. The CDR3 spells CASSLTGGEKDYTF. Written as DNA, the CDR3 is TGCGCCAGCAGCTTGACAGGGGGCGAGAAGGATTACACCTTC.

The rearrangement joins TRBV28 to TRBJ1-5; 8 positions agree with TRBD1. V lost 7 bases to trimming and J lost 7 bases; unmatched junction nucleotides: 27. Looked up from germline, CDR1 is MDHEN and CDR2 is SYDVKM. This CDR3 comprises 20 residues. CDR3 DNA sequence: TGTGCCAGCACCTCAATAGGGCCATGGCAGGGGGCGAAACAAGGGCAGCCCCAGCATTTT. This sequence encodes CASTSIGPWQGAKQGQPQHF.

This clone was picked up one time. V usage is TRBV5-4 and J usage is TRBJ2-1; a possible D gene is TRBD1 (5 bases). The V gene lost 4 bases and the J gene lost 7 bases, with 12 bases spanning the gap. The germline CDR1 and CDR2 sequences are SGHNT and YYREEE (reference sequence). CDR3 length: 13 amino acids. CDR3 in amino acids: CASSLQAGNEQFF. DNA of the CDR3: TGTGCCAGCAGCCTACAAGCAGGGAATGAGCAGTTCTTC.

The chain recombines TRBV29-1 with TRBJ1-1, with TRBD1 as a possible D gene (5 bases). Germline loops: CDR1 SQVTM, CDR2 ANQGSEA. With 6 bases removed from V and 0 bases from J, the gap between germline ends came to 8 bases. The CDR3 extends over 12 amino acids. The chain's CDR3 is CSVRVVNTEAFF. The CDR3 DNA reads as TGCAGCGTCAGGGTCGTGAACACTGAAGCTTTCTTT.

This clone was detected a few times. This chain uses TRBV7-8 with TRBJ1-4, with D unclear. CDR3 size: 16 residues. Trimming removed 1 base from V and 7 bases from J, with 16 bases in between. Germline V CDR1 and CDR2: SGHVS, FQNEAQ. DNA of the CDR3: TGTGCCAGCAGCTTAGAGCGTGGAGCAGAAGTTGAAAAACTGTTTTTT. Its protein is CASSLERGAEVEKLFF.

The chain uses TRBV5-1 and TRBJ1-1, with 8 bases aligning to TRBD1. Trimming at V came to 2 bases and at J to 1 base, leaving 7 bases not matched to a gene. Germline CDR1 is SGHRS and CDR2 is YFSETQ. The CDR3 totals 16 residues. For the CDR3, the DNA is TGCGCCAGCAGCTTAGACCAGGGGGCCAAGAACACTGAAGCTTTCTTT. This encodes CASSLDQGAKNTEAFF. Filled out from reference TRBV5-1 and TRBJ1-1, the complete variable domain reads KAGVTQTPRYLIKTRGQQVTLSCSPISGHRSVSWYQQTPGQGLQFLFEYFSETQRNKGNFPGRFSGRQFSNSRSEMNVSTLELGDSALYLCASSLDQGAKNTEAFFGQGTRLTVV.

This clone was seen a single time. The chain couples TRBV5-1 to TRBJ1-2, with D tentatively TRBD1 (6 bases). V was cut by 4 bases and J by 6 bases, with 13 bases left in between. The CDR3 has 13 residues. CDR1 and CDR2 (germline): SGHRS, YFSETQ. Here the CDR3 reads CASSVRNRDGYTF. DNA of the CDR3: TGCGCCAGCAGCGTAAGAAACAGGGATGGCTACACCTTC.

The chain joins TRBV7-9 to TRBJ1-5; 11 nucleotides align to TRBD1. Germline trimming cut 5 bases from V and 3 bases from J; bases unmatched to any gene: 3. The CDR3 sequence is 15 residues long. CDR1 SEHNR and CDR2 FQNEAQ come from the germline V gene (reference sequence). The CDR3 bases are TGTGCCAGCAGCCGGGACAGGGGGATCAATCAGCCCCAGCATTTT. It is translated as CASSRDRGINQPQHF.